The rows below give T cell receptor beta chains drawn from one sample of a study of CD8+ T cells in alopecia areata. Using immunoSEQ multiplex PCR, the repertoire was profiled, and TCRdb retains in-frame clones only, with some absent. The sample has about 210,000 clones, around three fifths seen once; the top ten hold around 4%. The sample in question was CD4+ T cells sorted from blood, obtained at week 4, from a patient treated with tofacitinib. Source of these receptors: a human donor with alopecia areata. Each CDR3 is given with its conserved first and last residue. The order of the fields is J gene, V gene, CDR3 protein.

TRBJ1-6 | TRBV9 | CASSGQGARKNSPLHF
TRBJ2-1 | TRBV7-2 | CASTWGQSSYNEQFF
TRBJ2-5 | TRBV29-1 | CSVAEGETQYF
TRBJ1-5 | TRBV27 | CASSLTGGQPQHF
TRBJ2-5 | TRBV4-1 | CASSQVAVPHPAIQETQYF
TRBJ2-1 | TRBV7-2 | CASSLEGAGELYNEQFF
TRBJ2-1 | TRBV11-2 | CASSLVSGVFEQFF
TRBJ1-1 | TRBV7-9 | CASSWGTGASAEAFF
TRBJ1-5 | TRBV18 | CASSLDRNLNQPQHF
TRBJ2-3 | TRBV9 | CASGLPGSTQYF
TRBJ1-1 | TRBV30 | CAWSRGAHTEAFF
TRBJ1-2 | TRBV10-3 | CAISEGPNYGYTF
TRBJ1-2 | TRBV29-1 | CSGEPDRGDGYTF
TRBJ2-2 | TRBV6-5 | CASSETHNTGELFF
TRBJ1-1 | TRBV29-1 | CSVELSGNTEAFF
TRBJ1-4 | TRBV29-1 | CSARDRGREEKLFF
TRBJ1-6 | TRBV25-1 | CASTQGWGDSPLHF
TRBJ1-2 | TRBV30 | CAWSGNGGGYTF
TRBJ2-4 | TRBV30 | CAWSVRGQLKNIQYF
TRBJ2-7 | TRBV5-1 | CASSLSSGGPYEQYF
TRBJ2-7 | TRBV30 | CAWSVLVGGYEQYF
TRBJ1-1 | TRBV2 | CASSEEGGWATTEAFF
TRBJ1-4 | TRBV15 | CATSRDRGREKLFF
TRBJ2-7 | TRBV7-9 | CASSGRDNYEQYF